These 8 T cell receptor beta chains were sequenced from one sample in a study of blood T cell repertoires in COVID-19. Data came from immunoSEQ multiplex PCR; TCRdb stores just in-frame clones and leaves some out. The repertoire consists of a few hundred thousand clones, with 87% occurring once and the leading ten covering about 9.4%. Specimen: PBMCs or T cells enriched from blood (not recorded which). Receptors were obtained from a man aged 18 to 30 with acute COVID-19.

This chain links TRBV10-1 with TRBJ2-7; 9 bases match TRBD2. CDR3 length: 15 residues. Germline V gene lookup returns CDR1 WNHNN and CDR2 SYGVQD (reference sequence). The J segment lost 7 bases and the V segment lost 2 bases, leaving 9 bases of the junction unmatched. This CDR3 reads CASSEGSSGVGEQYF. CDR3 in DNA: TGCGCCAGCAGTGAGGGCTCTAGCGGGGTTGGAGAGCAGTACTTC.

This chain connects TRBV7-8 to TRBJ2-1, with 8 bases identical to TRBD1. The V gene's germline CDR1 is SGHVS and CDR2 FQNEAQ. Trimming cost V 1 base and J 4 bases; bases outside gene matches: 9. The CDR3 runs 17 residues. CDR3 nucleotide sequence: TGTGCCAGCAGCTTAGTTGGGAGGACAGGGTGGTACAATGAGCAGTTCTTC. This encodes CASSLVGRTGWYNEQFF.

The V and J genes are TRBV7-2 and TRBJ2-6; possibly TRBD2 for D (5 bases). This CDR3 has 17 residues. Trimming removed 2 bases at V and 0 bases at J, with 11 bases between. The germline gives CDR1 SGHTA, CDR2 FQGNSA. The CDR3 sequence: CASSLREFPSGANVLTF. CDR3 nucleotide sequence: TGTGCCAGCAGCTTAAGGGAGTTCCCCTCTGGGGCCAACGTCCTGACTTTC.

The rearrangement joins TRBV21-1 to TRBJ2-2; the table's D call, TRBD1, has no DNA check behind it. TRBV21-1 is classified as a pseudogene. The CDR3 has 14 residues. The CDR3 region is CASSTGVNTGELFF. CDR3 DNA: TGTGCCAGCAGCACAGGGGTGAACACCGGGGAGCTGTTTTTT.

J is TRBJ2-7 and V is TRBV14; D is possibly TRBD2 (5 bases). V lost 0 bases, J lost 5 bases, and 14 bases lay in between. From germline, CDR1 is SGHDN and CDR2 FVKESK. The CDR3 covers 15 residues. The CDR3 coding sequence is TGTGCCAGCAGCCAAGATTTCCGGGGATTACACGAGCAGTACTTC. Its protein is CASSQDFRGLHEQYF.

This clone was seen a single time. The CDR3 spells CASSFRQGQDEQFF. The CDR3 region has the DNA TGTGCCAGCAGTTTTCGACAGGGGCAGGATGAGCAGTTCTTC. This chain uses TRBV28 with TRBJ2-1, with TRBD1 matching over 8 bases. J gave up 8 bases and V 3 bases, and 6 bases lay outside the gene matches. Germline values: CDR1 MDHEN, CDR2 SYDVKM. The CDR3 consists of 14 residues.

This chain uses TRBV2 with TRBJ2-5; D is perhaps TRBD1 (5 bases). Germline V gene data show CDR1 as SNHLY and CDR2 as FYNNEI. The CDR3 loop spans 15 amino acids. V was cut by 4 bases and J by 0 bases, with 12 bases left in between. The CDR3 protein is CASSADTVYQETQYF. The CDR3 region has the DNA TGTGCCAGCAGTGCGGACACGGTGTACCAAGAGACCCAGTACTTC.

This clone has a handful of counts. Other DNA sequences within the sample encode an identical CDR3. V gene TRBV5-1 combines with J gene TRBJ2-7, with D tentatively TRBD2 (6 bases). CDR3 length: 13 amino acids. CDR1 and CDR2 (germline): SGHRS, YFSETQ. V lost 2 bases to trimming and J lost 0 bases, with 6 bases between them. CDR3 loop: CASSFGSSYEQYF. Written as DNA, the CDR3 is TGCGCCAGCAGCTTCGGGAGCTCCTACGAGCAGTACTTC.